Listed below are T cell receptor beta chains from one sample, sequenced in a study of blood T cell repertoires in COVID-19. The assay was immunoSEQ multiplex PCR, and TCRdb's table has in-frame clones only and misses some. The profile shows about 240,000 clones, around 88% of them singletons. Sequencing was performed on PBMCs or T cells enriched from blood (not recorded which). The receptor set was obtained from a middle-aged man who had recovered from COVID-19. Each CDR3 is given with its conserved first and last residue. D genes are given only for firm matches. Expanded clones are given a class, and other clones once, few, many or no size at all.

d_call: .; j_call: TRBJ2-5; v_call: TRBV4-2; cdr3_length: 15; clone_size: .; cdr3_nt: TGTGCCAGCAGCCAAGGGGGACTTACTGAGGAGACCCAGTACTTC; cdr3_aa: CASSQGGLTEETQYF
d_call: .; j_call: TRBJ2-1; v_call: TRBV4-1; cdr3_length: 18; clone_size: .; cdr3_nt: TGCGCCAGCAGCCAAGGAGGGGTCGGGACACCACCATCAAATGAGCAGTTCTTC; cdr3_aa: CASSQGGVGTPPSNEQFF
d_call: .; j_call: TRBJ1-3; v_call: TRBV27; cdr3_length: 13; clone_size: once; cdr3_nt: TGTGCCAGCAGTTTCTTACAGGGAAACACCATATATTTT; cdr3_aa: CASSFLQGNTIYF
d_call: TRBD2; j_call: TRBJ2-2; v_call: TRBV5-4; cdr3_length: 14; clone_size: .; cdr3_nt: TGTGCCAGCAGCAGCGGGGGGGTCATCGGGGAGCTGTTTTTT; cdr3_aa: CASSSGGVIGELFF
d_call: .; j_call: TRBJ2-7; v_call: TRBV28; cdr3_length: 13; clone_size: .; cdr3_nt: TGTGCCAGCAGTGCTGACAGTGTTATTGTTTCGTACTTC; cdr3_aa: CASSADSVIVSYF
d_call: TRBD2; j_call: TRBJ2-1; v_call: TRBV11-2; cdr3_length: 16; clone_size: once; cdr3_nt: TGTGCCAGCAGCTTAGGTTATGGGGGGGGCTACAATGAGCAGTTCTTC; cdr3_aa: CASSLGYGGGYNEQFF
d_call: .; j_call: TRBJ2-6; v_call: TRBV7-4; cdr3_length: 18; clone_size: .; cdr3_nt: TGTGCCAGCAGCGTCGATTCTTCAGCTCACAAAGTCGGGAACGTCCTGACTTTC; cdr3_aa: CASSVDSSAHKVGNVLTF
d_call: .; j_call: TRBJ2-1; v_call: TRBV7-9; cdr3_length: 17; clone_size: .; cdr3_nt: TGTGCCAGCAGCTTTGTGCCGGGAGTGGGCGCTTACAATGAGCAGTTCTTC; cdr3_aa: CASSFVPGVGAYNEQFF
d_call: TRBD1; j_call: TRBJ1-4; v_call: TRBV24-1; cdr3_length: 15; clone_size: .; cdr3_nt: TGTGCCACCAGTGACCCCCGACAGGGTGTGGAAAAACTGTTTTTT; cdr3_aa: CATSDPRQGVEKLFF
d_call: TRBD2; j_call: TRBJ2-1; v_call: TRBV7-3; cdr3_length: 11; clone_size: .; cdr3_nt: TGTGCCAGCAGCCAGGGAGGGGAGCAGTTCTTC; cdr3_aa: CASSQGGEQFF